This T cell receptor beta chain was sequenced in a study of blood T cell repertoires in COVID-19 (TCRdb year 2020). Describing the broader study: Samples from collaborators originated in the United States, Italy and Spain and spanned both the acute and convalescent phases of COVID-19. The repertoires were released in a freely available public database meant as a resource for research on the immune response to SARS-CoV-2. The prospective study material was composed of cDNA or gDNA derived from T cells, B-cell-depleted T cells, or PBMCs. Where HLA class I and class II types were available, the types were taken from metadata supplied by the sample provider, not from assay-based typing. Samples were obtained from the ongoing ImmuneRACE study (first 160 participants) and from 950 to 1,500 subjects provided by 6 global collaborators. Nearly every sample came with metadata listing a de-identified subject ID, COVID-19 status, age in years and sex. Deeply sampled blood TCRbeta repertoires from subjects exposed to, actively infected with, or recovered from COVID-19 were included in the dataset. Study-wide findings and limitations: The quantity of clinical and demographic metadata differed by source and by participant and was supplied without curation.

The immunoSEQ Assay, a bias-controlled multiplex PCR, was used to amplify TCRbeta CDR3 regions from genomic DNA. On the study's bioinformatics: The number of nucleated cells in each sample was estimated from the amplification of reference gene primers within the assay. To quantify the absolute abundance of each unique TCRbeta CDR3 rearrangement, sequence reads were collapsed and filtered. For each sample, productive Simpson clonality was calculated as the square root of Simpson's diversity index across productive rearrangements. TCRdb provides this immuneACCESS table in a form limited to in-frame rearrangements. Some clones are lacking; in checked studies, under half of them reflect an unresolved V gene, and why the rest are absent is not known. D and trimming were read from the DNA, whereas the V and J calls and clone size are those reported in that table. The sample contains about 320,000 clones, 65% to 90% of them found a single time. The ten largest clonotypes hold 7.2% of the sample.

Comment on this clone: It has no known antigen specificity. Per-base quality was not reported, and no clone a single base away is much larger than it.

Collaborating institutions collected whole blood in K2EDTA tubes following their own protocols. For TCRbeta analysis, collaborators shipped samples as frozen whole blood, isolated PBMCs, or DNA extracted from either of those sample types. Sequencing input: peripheral blood. The sequence was collected from a human donor in a cohort sampled during active COVID-19.

Read as DNA, the sequence is TGTGCCTGGTCAACCATAACGGGCACTGAAGCTTTCTTT. Its amino acids are CAWSTITGTEAFF. The rearrangement combines TRBV30 with TRBJ1-1; no D segment can be confidently identified. V drops 5 bases and J drops 4 bases, leaving 14 bases in between. As encoded in the germline V gene (reference sequence), CDR1 is GTSNPN while CDR2 is SVGIG. From its cysteine to its phenylalanine, the CDR3 spans 13 amino acids. Only the CDR3 portion is preserved as DNA: 39 bases, with reading frame beginning at the first base. Beyond the CDR3, the reference TRBV30 and TRBJ1-1 genes provide the residues; the full variable domain reads: SQTIHQWPATLVQPVGSPLSLECTVEGTSNPNLYWYRQAAGRGLQLLFYSVGIGQISSEVPQNLSASRPQDRQFILSSKKLLLSDSGFYLCAWSTITGTEAFFGQGTRLTVV.